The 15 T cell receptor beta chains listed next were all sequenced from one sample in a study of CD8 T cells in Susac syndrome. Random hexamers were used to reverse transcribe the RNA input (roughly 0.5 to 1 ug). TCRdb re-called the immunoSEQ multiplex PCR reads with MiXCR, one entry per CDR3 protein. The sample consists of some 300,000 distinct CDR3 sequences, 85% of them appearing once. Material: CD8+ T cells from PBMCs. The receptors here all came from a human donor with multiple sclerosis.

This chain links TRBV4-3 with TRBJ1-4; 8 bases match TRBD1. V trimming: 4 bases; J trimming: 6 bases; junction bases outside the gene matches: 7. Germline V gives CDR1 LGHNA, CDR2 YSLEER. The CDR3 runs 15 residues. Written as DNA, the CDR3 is TGCGCCAGCAGCCCCCCGGGACAGGTCTATGAAAAACTGTTTTTT. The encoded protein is CASSPPGQVYEKLFF.

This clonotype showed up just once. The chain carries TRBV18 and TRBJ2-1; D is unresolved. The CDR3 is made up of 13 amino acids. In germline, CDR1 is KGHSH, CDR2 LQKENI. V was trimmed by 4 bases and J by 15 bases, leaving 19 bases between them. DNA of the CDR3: TGTGCCAGCTCACTGGTCAGAGCTACCGGCCGGTTCTTC. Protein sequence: CASSLVRATGRFF.

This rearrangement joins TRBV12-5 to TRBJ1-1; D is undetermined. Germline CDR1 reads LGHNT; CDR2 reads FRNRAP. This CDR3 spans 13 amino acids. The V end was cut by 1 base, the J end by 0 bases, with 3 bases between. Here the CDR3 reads CASGLDLNTEAFF. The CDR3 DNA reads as TGTGCTAGTGGTTTGGACTTGAACACTGAAGCTTTCTTT.

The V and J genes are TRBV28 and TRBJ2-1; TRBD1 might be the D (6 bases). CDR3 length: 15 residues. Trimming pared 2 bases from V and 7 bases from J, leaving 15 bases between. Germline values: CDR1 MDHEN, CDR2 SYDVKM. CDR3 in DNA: TGTGCCAGCAGTTTACACAGGGCAGCTCTGAATGAGCAGTTCTTC. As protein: CASSLHRAALNEQFF.

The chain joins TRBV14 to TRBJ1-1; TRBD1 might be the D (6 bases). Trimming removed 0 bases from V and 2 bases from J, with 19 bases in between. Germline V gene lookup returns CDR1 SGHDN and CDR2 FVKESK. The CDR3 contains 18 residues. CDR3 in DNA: TGTGCCAGCAGCCAAGATGTCGGAAGGGGGTCGGTCAACACTGAAGCTTTCTTT. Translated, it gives CASSQDVGRGSVNTEAFF.

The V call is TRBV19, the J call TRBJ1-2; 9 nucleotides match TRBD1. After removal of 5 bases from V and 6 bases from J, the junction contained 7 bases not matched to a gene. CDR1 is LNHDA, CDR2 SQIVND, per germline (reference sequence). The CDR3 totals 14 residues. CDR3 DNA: TGTGCCAGTAGTCCGGGACAGGGAATGAATGGCTACACCTTC. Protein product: CASSPGQGMNGYTF.

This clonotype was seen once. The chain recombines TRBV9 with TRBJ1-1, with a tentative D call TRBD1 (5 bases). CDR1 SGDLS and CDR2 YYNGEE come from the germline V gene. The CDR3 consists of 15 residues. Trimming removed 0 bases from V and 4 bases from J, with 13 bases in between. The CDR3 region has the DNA TGTGCCAGCAGCGTAGTATCGGGGGGACGCACTGAAGCTTTCTTT. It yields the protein CASSVVSGGRTEAFF.

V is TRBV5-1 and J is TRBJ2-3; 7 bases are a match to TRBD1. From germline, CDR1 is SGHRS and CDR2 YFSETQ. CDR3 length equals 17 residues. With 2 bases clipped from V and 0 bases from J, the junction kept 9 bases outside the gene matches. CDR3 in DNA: TGCGCCAGCAGCTTCTCCGGGACAGCCCCTAGCACAGATACGCAGTATTTT. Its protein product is CASSFSGTAPSTDTQYF.

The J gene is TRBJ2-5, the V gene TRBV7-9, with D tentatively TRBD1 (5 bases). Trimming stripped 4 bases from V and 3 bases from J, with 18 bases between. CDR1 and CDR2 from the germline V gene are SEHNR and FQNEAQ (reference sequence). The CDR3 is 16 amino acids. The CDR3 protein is CASSSPSSATEETQYF. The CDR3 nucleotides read TGTGCCAGCAGCTCCCCTTCGTCGGCGACAGAAGAGACCCAGTACTTC.

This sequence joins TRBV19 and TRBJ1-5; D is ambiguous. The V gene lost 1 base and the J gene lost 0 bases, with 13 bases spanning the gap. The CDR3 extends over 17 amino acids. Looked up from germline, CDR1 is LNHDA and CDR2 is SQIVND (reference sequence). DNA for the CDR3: TGTGCCAGTAGTATAGGCGGCGGGTCCTATAGCAATCAGCCCCAGCATTTT. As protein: CASSIGGGSYSNQPQHF.

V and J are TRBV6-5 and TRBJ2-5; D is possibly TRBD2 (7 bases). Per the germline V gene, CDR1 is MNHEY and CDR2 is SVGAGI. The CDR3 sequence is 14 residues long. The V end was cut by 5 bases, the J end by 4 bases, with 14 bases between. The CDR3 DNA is TGTGCCAGCAGTCTGGGGGGGCCTGGAGAGACCCAGTACTTC. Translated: CASSLGGPGETQYF.

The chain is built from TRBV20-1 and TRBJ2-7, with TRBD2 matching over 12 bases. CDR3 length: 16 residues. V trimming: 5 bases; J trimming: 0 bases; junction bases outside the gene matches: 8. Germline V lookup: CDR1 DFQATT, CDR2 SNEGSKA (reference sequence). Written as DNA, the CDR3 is TGCAGTGCTTGGACTAGCGGGAAGGGGATCTCCTACGAGCAGTACTTC. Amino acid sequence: CSAWTSGKGISYEQYF.

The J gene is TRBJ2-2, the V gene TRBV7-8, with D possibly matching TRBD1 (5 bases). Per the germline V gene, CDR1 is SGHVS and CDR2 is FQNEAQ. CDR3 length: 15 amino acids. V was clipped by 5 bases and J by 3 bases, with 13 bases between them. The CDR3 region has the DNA TGTGCCAGCAGCCGCGACAGTACCTACACCGGGGAGCTGTTTTTT. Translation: CASSRDSTYTGELFF.

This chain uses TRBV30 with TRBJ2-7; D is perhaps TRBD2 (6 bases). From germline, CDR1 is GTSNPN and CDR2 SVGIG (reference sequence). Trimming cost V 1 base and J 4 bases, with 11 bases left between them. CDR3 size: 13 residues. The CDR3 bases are TGTGCCTGGAGTGCGGGACTCCTATACGAGCAGTACTTC. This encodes CAWSAGLLYEQYF.

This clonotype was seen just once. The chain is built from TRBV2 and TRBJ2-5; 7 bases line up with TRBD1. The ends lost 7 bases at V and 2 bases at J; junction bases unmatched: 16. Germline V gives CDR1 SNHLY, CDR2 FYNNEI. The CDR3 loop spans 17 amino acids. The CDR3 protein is CASILRGRSTLQETQYF. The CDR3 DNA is TGTGCCAGCATCCTAAGGGGGCGATCGACTCTTCAAGAGACCCAGTACTTC.